This TCR beta chain comes out of a study of T-cell reconstitution after alpha-beta-depleted transplantation in children. The CDR3 totals 18 residues. Unique molecular identifiers were built into the TCRbeta library. One entry per CDR3 protein results from TCRdb running MiXCR on the PCR reads. Here the sample spans some 530,000 distinct CDR3 sequences, around 13% being singletons. Sequencing was performed on PBMCs from the stem cell graft donor, taken from the stem cell graft. The TCR comes from a human donor who donated a stem cell graft to a child with combined immunodeficiency. The chain uses TRBV21-1 and TRBJ2-2; the table's D call, TRBD1, has no DNA check behind it. TRBV21-1 is a listed pseudogene. The CDR3 loop reads CASSNLDRERKNTGELFF. The CDR3, as DNA: TGTGCCAGCAGCAATCTCGACAGGGAAAGGAAGAACACCGGGGAGCTGTTTTTT.